This TCR beta chain was profiled in a study of regulatory T cells in long-lasting Graves disease (dated by TCRdb to the early 2020s). With regard to the full study: Antithyroid drugs had been taken for less than 3 months by newly diagnosed Graves' disease patients. The study was conducted in China and was registered as a clinical trial. Persistent Graves' disease patients were compared with newly diagnosed Graves' disease patients by peripheral blood TCR sequencing and RNA sequencing. A total of about 33 samples underwent TCR sequencing, from around 13 patients with persistent Graves' disease and some 20 patients with newly diagnosed Graves' disease.

The germline ends are 18 bases apart after V is trimmed by 5 bases and J by 4 bases. The CDR3 covers 16 residues, taking in both the cysteine and the phenylalanine. Of all the DNA, just the CDR3 is kept, 48 bases in frame from base 1. The germline V gene supplies CDR1 SGHTA and CDR2 FQGNSA. Preparation of the library involved multiplex PCR. Sequencing used an Illumina HiSeq 4000. To build TCR beta libraries, CDR3 regions were amplified by Arm-PCR using iRepertoire HTBI primers. PCR products were gel purified before sequencing. As for the original processing: Gene usage analysis of CDR3 amino acid clonotypes used the approximately 62 TRBV and 12 to 15 TRBJ segments found across samples. COPE and FqMerger were used to merge filtered high-quality paired reads into contigs. Contigs were aligned with BLAST to IMGT TRBV, TRBD and TRBJ reference genes, and CDR3 was defined per IMGT. Highly expanded clones were defined as clonotypes with a frequency above 0.1%. Shannon entropy served as the measure of repertoire diversity, while the Gini coefficient captured V-J evenness. Clonotypes shared by more than one individual were considered public. TCRdb passed the public sequencing reads through fastp at Q25 and MiXCR, retaining productive beta sequences. Each entry is one CDR3 protein sequence, shown with its most common DNA and genes. The V and J calls follow TCRdb's processing rather than the paper's. The sample table lists approximately 390,000 distinct CDR3 sequences, about 16% of them with a count of one. 20% to 25% of the sample is held by the ten biggest clonotypes.

The time point label here, explained by the study, means: newly diagnosed GD, antithyroid drugs for less than 3 months. For both TCR sequencing and RNA sequencing, RNA was extracted from PBMCs using TRIzol. The diagnosis of Graves' disease was made according to American Thyroid Association guidelines. Patients for the study were recruited at an endocrinology department in Xi'an, China. From each patient, 8 to 10 milliliters of peripheral blood was collected into an EDTA anticoagulant tube. Ficoll Paque Plus density gradient separation was used to isolate PBMCs, and no additional T cell sorting was done. An Agilent 2100 Bioanalyzer and agarose gel were used to check RNA quality, and a NanoDrop 2000 was used to measure RNA concentration. This clonotype was observed at least ten times. Its binding antigen is unknown. Base quality data are lacking; no much larger clone is found one base away. Points the paper makes about the study in general: Persistent Graves' disease patients showed lower TCR Shannon entropy and fewer highly expanded clones than newly diagnosed patients, suggesting clonal expansion. The authors acknowledged the small sample size as a limitation that may reduce accuracy. More public clonotypes were shared among persistent patients (under 3,000) than among newly diagnosed patients (966). Sequencing and analysis were limited to the TCR beta chain. Peripheral blood alone was examined, since thyroid tissue, which constituted the primary lesion, could not be accessed. Preferential use of TRBV28, TRBJ1-2 and TRBJ2-5 was observed in persistent disease, whereas TRBV20-1 and TRBJ2-1 were favored in newly diagnosed disease.

These data were likewise used in another study, on T cells in Graves' hyperthyroidism and ophthalmopathy. The second study reports: Stable Graves' hyperthyroidism was defined as the absence of progression to ophthalmopathy over 18 months of follow-up. Hyperthyroidism patients were newly diagnosed, with disease duration under 2 months, and aged 18 to 65 years. Patients with uncontrolled infections, other autoimmune diseases, pregnancy or lactation were excluded. Clinical symptoms, serum thyroxine and TRAb, thyroid ultrasound, and orbital computed tomography formed the basis for the diagnoses. The TCR CDR3 was subjected to a first round of RT-PCR using the HTBI primer set and the Qiagen OneStep RT-PCR kit. Blood samples also contained most of the expanded thyroid clonotypes (frequency above 0.001), which suggests that blood repertoires may reflect thyroid immune responses. Ophthalmopathy was separated from stable hyperthyroidism by a 13 V-J signature model, with around 90% sensitivity and 81% to 82% specificity obtained in cross-validation and 80%/75% obtained in testing. In validation, progression to ophthalmopathy was predicted by the model with 70.59% sensitivity and under 85% specificity, a median of roughly 6 months before onset. A discovery cohort of 95 to 100 patients, about 44 with Graves' ophthalmopathy and 55 to 65 with stable Graves' hyperthyroidism, was used to find distinguishing TCR V-J signatures. Prospective prediction of ophthalmopathy was tested in an independent validation cohort consisting of about 20 hyperthyroidism patients and around 16 patients who later progressed to ophthalmopathy. The approximately 97 discovery patients were randomly divided into training and test sets at a 7:3 ratio. The study also compared thyroid tissue and blood T-cell repertoires from five or six Graves' hyperthyroidism patients. After sampling, hyperthyroidism patients received methimazole starting at 30 mg daily, and ophthalmopathy patients received high-dose intravenous methylprednisolone. The libraries were constructed in a second round of multiplex PCR and then size-selected and purified. The libraries were sequenced on an Illumina HiSeq2000 using paired-end 100 bp reads. SOAPnuke was used to process the raw data, throwing out any read that contained adapters or uncalled bases, had a mean Phred below 15, or lacked an exact constant-primer or identifier match. COPE v1.2.5 was used to merge the high-quality paired reads, and each unique nucleotide sequence was defined as a clonotype. Clonotypes were aligned to IMGT TRBV, TRBD and TRBJ reference segments using MiTCR v1.1. The analysis included only V-J combinations with a frequency above 0.0001, which together covered more than 98% of the repertoires. The TCS score was defined as the ratio of F50 (clonal expansion) to E x V (chaos), calculated using BLOSUM62-based TCRdist between CDR3 peptides within each V-J. Welch's t-statistics and random forest reduced around 510 V-J features to about 12, which were used in a naive Bayes classifier (R e1071). Sample size was not statistically predetermined, and blinding of investigators to group allocation was not performed. The paper reports TCR Vbeta CDR3 sequencing of some 140 peripheral blood samples: some 44 ophthalmopathy, approximately 74 hyperthyroidism and around 17 progressor patients.

The chain joins TRBV7-2 to TRBJ2-1, and the D gene may be TRBD2, 5 bases matching. Sample: peripheral blood mononuclear cells (PBMCs), taken at new diagnosis, from a patient treated with antithyroid drugs. The receptor's source is a woman younger than 35 with Graves disease. Donor details come from another sample of the same person, matched by shared clones. For the CDR3, the sequence is CASSPYTNRGYNEQFF. The sequence in DNA is TGTGCCAGCAGCCCCTACACGAATAGAGGGTACAATGAGCAGTTCTTC.